This entry features one TCR beta chain sequence. This clonotype has a handful of counts. The antigen it recognizes is unknown. No clone much larger than this one lies a single base away; base qualities are absent. TCRdb lists the instrument as Illumina NovaSeq 6000. TCRalpha and TCRbeta cDNA libraries were built by 5'RACE with constant-segment primers, adding sample barcodes and unique molecular identifiers. RNA was extracted from every sample with Trizol reagent. Libraries were amplified in two PCR steps, with a second sample barcode and Illumina TruSeq adapters added in the second step. Sequencing of the libraries was done on an Illumina NovaSeq, producing 2 x 150 bp paired-end reads. Per the authors' processing: The reads were demultiplexed and collapsed into UMI-guided consensus sequences using migec v1.2.7. Using mixcr v2.1.11, the UMI consensuses were aligned to TRA and TRB V and J templates and assembled into clonotypes. A clonotype was counted as expanded or contracted only if both edgeR and NoisET called the change significant, with noise models trained on biological replicates. For edgeR calls, the cutoffs were a false discovery rate-adjusted p below 0.01 and a log2 fold-change threshold of 1. As an exploratory analysis of dynamics, max-normalized trajectories of the 1000 most abundant clonotypes were examined by PCA with hierarchical clustering. Separately sequenced CD4+ and CD8+ repertoires were used to assign the CD4 or CD8 phenotype of responding clones. TCRdb applied fastp at Q25 and MiXCR to the public reads, then kept only in-frame beta chains. Each entry is one CDR3 protein sequence, shown with its most common DNA and genes. TCRdb, not the original authors, processed these V and J calls. Here the sample has hundreds of thousands of distinct CDR3 sequences; approximately 18% occur a single time. In total, the top ten clones hold about 22% of the sample.

This sample is part of a study of T-cell memory formation after mild COVID-19 (dated by TCRdb to the early 2020s). Some background on the complete study: TCR sequence clusters from the two donors were largely donor specific. The cohort was made up of two young adult volunteers, one female and one male, who were previously healthy. Longitudinal TCRalpha and TCRbeta repertoire sequencing tracked T-cell clones expanding and contracting after mild COVID-19 in a couple of donors. General findings and caveats noted by the study authors: Contracting CD4+ clones were located mainly in the CM and EM memory subsets, whereas CD8+ clones were found to be enriched in EMRA. Some responding clones were detected in pre-infection memory, suggesting pre-existing cross-reactive memory T cells joined the SARS-CoV-2 response. Clones that contracted from day 15 to 85 showed balanced CD4/CD8 phenotypes, whereas a second wave of clones that expanded from day 15 to 37 leaned towards CD4+. SARS-CoV-2 specificity of the second-wave clones peaking on day 37 was not confirmed. The study included only a couple of mild cases, and larger cohorts that include severe cases with pre-infection samples were judged to be necessary.

Including the terminal cysteine and phenylalanine, the CDR3 comprises 16 residues. CDR3 DNA only is kept here, 48 bases in frame from base 1. Looking up the germline V gene (reference sequence) yields CDR1 SEHNR and CDR2 FQNEAQ. V gives up 5 bases and J gives up 4 bases, and the segment between their germline ends measures 19 bases. PBMCs were isolated by Ficoll-Paque density gradient centrifugation. Sample: PBMCs or a T cell subset sorted from them (not recorded which). The TCR was taken from a man between 18 and 29 years old who had mild COVID-19 (a few samples of this study predate the infection). The sample titles of this study are shuffled in the database, so cell type and time point are left out; the donor was told from shared clones. The sequence links TRBV7-9 to TRBJ2-3; 5 matching bases give a weak D call of TRBD2. The DNA is TGTGCCAGCAGCAGACGGGGTCCCATCTACGCAGATACGCAGTATTTT. Its coded protein is CASSRRGPIYADTQYF.